A selection of T cell receptor beta chains follows, all from one sample in a study of blood T cells in healthy people across ages. TCRdb redid the calling of the 5' RACE reads with MiXCR, one entry per CDR3 protein. This sample yields just over 1 million distinct CDR3 sequences, of which less than 50% are seen a single time; over 15% belongs to the top ten. The sequencing input was blood. These receptors were taken from an older woman in good health. CDR3s include the opening cysteine and the closing phenylalanine or tryptophan. The size field is filled for only some rows; it gives once, few, many or a size class.

J gene | clone size | V gene | CDR3 protein
TRBJ2-4 | . | TRBV28 | CASSLVSSGSSKNIQYF
TRBJ2-2 | . | TRBV5-6 | CASSPGTRGRNTGELFF
TRBJ2-1 | few | TRBV24-1 | CATSDRTSGMYEQFF
TRBJ2-3 | . | TRBV7-2 | CASSSAGTGSTDTQYF
TRBJ2-7 | few | TRBV6-1 | CASTVSGRVSYEQYF
TRBJ2-7 | few | TRBV9 | CASSVAGTGSYEQYF
TRBJ2-5 | . | TRBV6-1 | CASHEDILRETQYF
TRBJ2-3 | few | TRBV20-1 | CSARIQAPGVQTDTQYF
TRBJ2-3 | few | TRBV4-1 | CASSQGVGDTQYF
TRBJ2-7 | . | TRBV10-3 | CAITEGQSSYEQYF
TRBJ2-7 | . | TRBV27 | CASSPGPPWTKEQYF
TRBJ2-1 | . | TRBV20-1 | CSALRSSGVYNEQFF
TRBJ2-7 | . | TRBV20-1 | CSANRKAMCEQYF
TRBJ1-2 | . | TRBV28 | CASRPQGASAYGYTF
TRBJ2-2 | once | TRBV5-5 | CASSFDRTGGGELFF
TRBJ2-1 | few | TRBV4-1 | CASSQDAGSVSSYNEQFF
TRBJ2-2 | . | TRBV12-5 | CASGVPGGNTGELFF
TRBJ2-7 | few | TRBV28 | CASSLYVGQGAQEQYF
TRBJ2-5 | once | TRBV3-1 | CASSGEMRETQYF
TRBJ1-1 | few | TRBV4-1 | CASRTQGRTEAFF
TRBJ2-1 | . | TRBV10-3 | CAIVREGEQFF
TRBJ1-2 | . | TRBV27 | CASSLSPGSSYTF
TRBJ2-1 | . | TRBV15 | CATSKEGRDPYNEQFF
TRBJ1-1 | . | TRBV28 | CASGTPALSEAFF
TRBJ2-1 | . | TRBV11-3 | CASSFSGVSYNEQFF
TRBJ2-3 | few | TRBV29-1 | CSVGELSGSSTDTQYF
TRBJ2-5 | . | TRBV27 | CASSYPHSNQETQYF
TRBJ2-1 | . | TRBV20-1 | CSARDGPVQEAQFF
TRBJ1-3 | once | TRBV20-1 | CSAQGGSGNTIYF
TRBJ2-1 | once | TRBV27 | CASRKGASGRVRYNEQFF
TRBJ2-7 | many | TRBV15 | CATSRDRGPYEQYF
TRBJ2-7 | . | TRBV4-2 | CASSQDGARGYEQYF
TRBJ2-7 | few | TRBV28 | CASSFRTSYEQYF
TRBJ2-1 | . | TRBV9 | CASSQTGGERINEQFF
TRBJ2-6 | . | TRBV9 | CASSVDRGISSGANVLTF
TRBJ2-4 | once | TRBV20-1 | CSASGGVVYERYF
TRBJ2-7 | . | TRBV20-1 | CSAAGTGRGEQYF
TRBJ2-5 | few | TRBV29-1 | CSVFKTQETQYF
TRBJ2-5 | few | TRBV29-1 | CSVRGLVIQETQYF
TRBJ2-7 | . | TRBV7-9 | CASSLETRGEQYF
TRBJ2-7 | . | TRBV5-1 | CASSFGQADSYEQYF
TRBJ2-2 | . | TRBV11-2 | CASSFVTEILNTGELFF
TRBJ2-1 | . | TRBV12-5 | CASGLLLTSSFANEQFF
TRBJ1-2 | . | TRBV20-1 | CSAFSGTTGYGYTF
TRBJ2-7 | . | TRBV27 | CASSHGLGSPYEQYF
TRBJ2-7 | few | TRBV20-1 | CSASDERHPYEQYF
TRBJ1-2 | . | TRBV11-2 | CASSFSEADYTF
TRBJ2-4 | many | TRBV5-1 | CASSLARSGLDRREAKNIQYF
TRBJ2-1 | . | TRBV10-3 | CAISESLSSGKDEQFF
TRBJ2-6 | few | TRBV12-5 | CASGSTRDRGISGANVLTF
TRBJ2-1 | . | TRBV12-3/TRBV12-4 | CASSWEESSYNEQFF
TRBJ2-3 | . | TRBV12-3/TRBV12-4 | CASSLVRSTDTQYF
TRBJ1-1 | . | TRBV5-5 | CASSSHSGTGEAFF